This T cell receptor beta chain was observed in a study of early T cells in non-severe SARS-CoV-2 infection. As for the study in general: It was bulk RNA from unsorted whole blood that was sequenced, and the chains were unpaired.

Study observations and caveats: Anti-spike CD8 specificities were favored by VDJdb matching, whose results missed private and CD4 specificities.

This clonotype has a count of ten or more. What it binds is unknown. The CDR3 consists of 13 residues. V lost 6 bases and J 2 bases, leaving 10 bases between the germline ends. Per germline, CDR1 MDHEN and CDR2 SYDVKM. Individual cDNA molecules received unique molecular identifiers during library preparation. TCRdb reanalysed the 5' RACE reads using MiXCR and keeps one entry per CDR3 protein. The sample contains tens of thousands of distinct CDR3 sequences, more than 10% of which appear only once. The sample consisted of whole blood. This sequence was found in an adult who was a healthcare worker with PCR-confirmed SARS-CoV-2 infection or an uninfected control (not recorded which). The chain has TRBV28 and TRBJ1-2; a weak D match, TRBD1 (5 bases). CDR3 DNA sequence: TGTGCCAGCAGACTACAGGAAAACTATGGCTACACCTTC. Protein: CASRLQENYGYTF.